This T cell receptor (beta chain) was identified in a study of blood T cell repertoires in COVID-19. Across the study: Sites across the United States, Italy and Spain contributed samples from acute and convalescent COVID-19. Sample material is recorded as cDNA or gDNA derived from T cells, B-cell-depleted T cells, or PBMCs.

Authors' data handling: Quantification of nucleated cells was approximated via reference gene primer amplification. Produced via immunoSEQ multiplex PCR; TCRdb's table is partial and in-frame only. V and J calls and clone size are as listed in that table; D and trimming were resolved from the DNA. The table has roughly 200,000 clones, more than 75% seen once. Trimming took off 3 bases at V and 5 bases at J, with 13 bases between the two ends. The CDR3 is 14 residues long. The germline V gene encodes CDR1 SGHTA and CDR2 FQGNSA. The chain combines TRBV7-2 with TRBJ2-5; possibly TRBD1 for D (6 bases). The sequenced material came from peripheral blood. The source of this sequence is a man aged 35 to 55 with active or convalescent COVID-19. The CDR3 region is CASSLTQGSETQYF. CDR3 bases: TGTGCCAGCAGCTTGACACAGGGTTCGGAGACCCAGTACTTC.